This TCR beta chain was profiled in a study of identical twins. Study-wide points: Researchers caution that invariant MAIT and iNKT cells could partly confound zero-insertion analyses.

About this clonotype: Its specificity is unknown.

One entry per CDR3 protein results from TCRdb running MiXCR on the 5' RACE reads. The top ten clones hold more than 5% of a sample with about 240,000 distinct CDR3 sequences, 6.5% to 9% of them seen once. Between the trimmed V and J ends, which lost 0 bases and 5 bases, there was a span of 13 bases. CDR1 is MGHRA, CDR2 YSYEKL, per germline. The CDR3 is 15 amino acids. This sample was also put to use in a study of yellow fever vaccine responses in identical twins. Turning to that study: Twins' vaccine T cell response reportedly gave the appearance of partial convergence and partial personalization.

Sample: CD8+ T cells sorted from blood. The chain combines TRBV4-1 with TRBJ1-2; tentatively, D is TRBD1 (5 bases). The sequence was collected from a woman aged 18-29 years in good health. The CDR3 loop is CASSQELRGLYGYTF. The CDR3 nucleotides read TGCGCCAGCAGCCAAGAATTGAGGGGACTTTATGGCTACACCTTC.